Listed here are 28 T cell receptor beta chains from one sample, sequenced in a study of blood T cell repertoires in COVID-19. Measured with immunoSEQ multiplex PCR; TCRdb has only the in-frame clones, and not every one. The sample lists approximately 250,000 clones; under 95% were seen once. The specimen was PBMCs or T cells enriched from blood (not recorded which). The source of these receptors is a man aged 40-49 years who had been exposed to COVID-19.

CDR3 coding DNA: TGTGCCAGCAGTGAAAAGACAGGGATTACTAACTATGGCTACACCTTC. Amino acid sequence: CASSEKTGITNYGYTF. The rearrangement links TRBV6-1 to TRBJ1-2; 7 positions agree with TRBD1. Germline assignment: CDR1 MNHNS and CDR2 SASEGT. The CDR3 is 16 amino acids. V shed 2 bases and J 0 bases; nucleotides not matched to a gene: 6.

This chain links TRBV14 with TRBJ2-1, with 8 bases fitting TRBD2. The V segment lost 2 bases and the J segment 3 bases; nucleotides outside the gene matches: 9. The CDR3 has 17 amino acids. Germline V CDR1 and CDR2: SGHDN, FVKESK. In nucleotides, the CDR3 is TGTGCCAGCAGCCAATATAGCGGGAAGGGGCTCTACAATGAGCAGTTCTTC. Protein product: CASSQYSGKGLYNEQFF.

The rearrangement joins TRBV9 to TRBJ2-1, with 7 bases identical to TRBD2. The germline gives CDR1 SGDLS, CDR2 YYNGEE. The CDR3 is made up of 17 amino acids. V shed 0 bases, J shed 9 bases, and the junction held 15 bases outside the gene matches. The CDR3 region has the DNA TGTGCCAGCAGCGTAGCCCCTTTTGGGGAGGGCCCAGTTGAGCAGTTCTTC. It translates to CASSVAPFGEGPVEQFF.

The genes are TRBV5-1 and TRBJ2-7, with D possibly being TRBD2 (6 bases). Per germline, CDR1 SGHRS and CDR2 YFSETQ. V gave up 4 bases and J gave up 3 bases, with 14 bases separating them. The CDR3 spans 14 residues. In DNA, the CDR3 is TGCGCCAGCAGCATCGACTCCGGGGGCTACGAGCAGTACTTC. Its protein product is CASSIDSGGYEQYF. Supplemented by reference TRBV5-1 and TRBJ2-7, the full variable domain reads KAGVTQTPRYLIKTRGQQVTLSCSPISGHRSVSWYQQTPGQGLQFLFEYFSETQRNKGNFPGRFSGRQFSNSRSEMNVSTLELGDSALYLCASSIDSGGYEQYFGPGTRLTVT.

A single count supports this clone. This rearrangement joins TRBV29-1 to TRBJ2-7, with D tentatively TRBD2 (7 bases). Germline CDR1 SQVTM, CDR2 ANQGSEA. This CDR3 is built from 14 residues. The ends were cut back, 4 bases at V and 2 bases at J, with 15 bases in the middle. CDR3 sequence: CSVGQASGAYEQYF. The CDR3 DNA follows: TGCAGCGTTGGACAGGCTAGCGGTGCCTACGAGCAGTACTTC.

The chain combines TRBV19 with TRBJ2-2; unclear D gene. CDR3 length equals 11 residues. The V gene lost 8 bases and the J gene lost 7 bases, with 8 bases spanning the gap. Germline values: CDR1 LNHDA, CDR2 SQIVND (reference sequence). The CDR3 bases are TGTGCCAGTTGGGCCGACGGGGAGCTGTTTTTT. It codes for CASWADGELFF.

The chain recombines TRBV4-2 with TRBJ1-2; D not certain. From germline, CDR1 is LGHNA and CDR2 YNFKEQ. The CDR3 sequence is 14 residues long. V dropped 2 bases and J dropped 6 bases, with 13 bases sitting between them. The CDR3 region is CASSQSRGLHGYTF. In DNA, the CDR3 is TGTGCCAGCAGCCAATCGCGAGGATTGCATGGCTACACCTTC.

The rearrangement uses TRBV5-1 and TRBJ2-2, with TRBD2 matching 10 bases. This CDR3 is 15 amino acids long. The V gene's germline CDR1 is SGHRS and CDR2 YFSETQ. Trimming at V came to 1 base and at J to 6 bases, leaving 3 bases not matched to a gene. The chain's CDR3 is CASSLLAGDPGELFF. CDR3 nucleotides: TGCGCCAGCAGCTTGCTAGCGGGAGACCCCGGGGAGCTGTTTTTT. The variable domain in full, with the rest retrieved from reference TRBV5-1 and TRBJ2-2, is KAGVTQTPRYLIKTRGQQVTLSCSPISGHRSVSWYQQTPGQGLQFLFEYFSETQRNKGNFPGRFSGRQFSNSRSEMNVSTLELGDSALYLCASSLLAGDPGELFFGEGSRLTVL.

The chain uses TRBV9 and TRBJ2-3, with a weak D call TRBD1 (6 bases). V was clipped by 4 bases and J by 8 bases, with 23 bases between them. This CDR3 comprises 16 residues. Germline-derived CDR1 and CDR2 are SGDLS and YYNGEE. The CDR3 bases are TGTGCCAGCAGCCCCCAAGGGGCAGGGGAAGTGGGTACGCAGTATTTT. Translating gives CASSPQGAGEVGTQYF.

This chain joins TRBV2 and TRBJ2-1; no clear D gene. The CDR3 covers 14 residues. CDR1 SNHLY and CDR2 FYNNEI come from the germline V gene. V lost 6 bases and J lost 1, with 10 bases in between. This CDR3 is CASSLRGSYNEQFF. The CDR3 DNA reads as TGTGCCAGCAGCCTCAGAGGTTCCTACAATGAGCAGTTCTTC.

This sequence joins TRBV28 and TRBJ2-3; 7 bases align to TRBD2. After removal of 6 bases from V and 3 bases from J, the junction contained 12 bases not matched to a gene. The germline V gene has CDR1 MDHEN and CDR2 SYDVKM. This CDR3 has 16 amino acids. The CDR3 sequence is CASSPLAVAGTDTQYF. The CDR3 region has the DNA TGTGCCAGCAGCCCTCTAGCGGTGGCGGGGACAGATACGCAGTATTTT. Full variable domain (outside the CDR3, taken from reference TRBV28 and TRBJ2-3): DVKVTQSSRYLVKRTGEKVFLECVQDMDHENMFWYRQDPGLGLRLIYFSYDVKMKEKGDIPEGYSVSREKKERFSLILESASTNQTSMYLCASSPLAVAGTDTQYFGPGTRLTVL.

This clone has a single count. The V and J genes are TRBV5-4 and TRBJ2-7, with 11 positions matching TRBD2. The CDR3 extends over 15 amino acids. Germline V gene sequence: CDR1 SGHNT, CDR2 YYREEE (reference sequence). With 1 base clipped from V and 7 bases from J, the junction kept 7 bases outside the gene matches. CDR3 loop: CASSLKLAGAKEQYF. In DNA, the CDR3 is TGTGCCAGCAGCTTGAAACTAGCGGGAGCAAAAGAGCAGTACTTC.

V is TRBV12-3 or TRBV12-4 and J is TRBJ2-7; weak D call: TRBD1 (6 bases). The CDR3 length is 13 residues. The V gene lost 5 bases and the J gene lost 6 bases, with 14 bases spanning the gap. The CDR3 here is CASSPTGKGEQYF. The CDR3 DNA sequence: TGTGCCAGCAGTCCGACAGGTAAAGGCGAGCAGTACTTC.

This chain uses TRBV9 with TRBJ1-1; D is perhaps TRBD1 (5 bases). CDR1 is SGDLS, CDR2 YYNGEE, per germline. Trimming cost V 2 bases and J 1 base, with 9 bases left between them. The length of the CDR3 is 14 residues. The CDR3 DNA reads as TGTGCCAGCAGCGTGGGGCAGACGAACACTGAAGCTTTCTTT. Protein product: CASSVGQTNTEAFF.

In DNA, the CDR3 is TGTGCCAGCACCCCCGGAGCGGGAGTCGTGTCCGGGGAGCTGTTTTTT. It specifies CASTPGAGVVSGELFF. The V call is TRBV9, the J call TRBJ2-2, with 8 positions matching TRBD2. The germline CDR1 and CDR2 sequences are SGDLS and YYNGEE. The CDR3 extends over 16 amino acids. With 6 bases clipped from V and 6 bases from J, the junction kept 13 bases outside the gene matches.

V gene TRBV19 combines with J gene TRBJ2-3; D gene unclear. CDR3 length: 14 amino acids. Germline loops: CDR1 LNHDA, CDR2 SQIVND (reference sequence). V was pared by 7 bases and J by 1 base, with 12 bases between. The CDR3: CASKKTVGTDTQYF. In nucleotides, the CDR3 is TGTGCCAGTAAGAAAACGGTGGGCACAGATACGCAGTATTTT. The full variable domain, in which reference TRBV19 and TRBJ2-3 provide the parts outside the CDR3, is DGGITQSPKYLFRKEGQNVTLSCEQNLNHDAMYWYRQDPGQGLRLIYYSQIVNDFQKGDIAEGYSVSREKKESFPLTVTSAQKNPTAFYLCASKKTVGTDTQYFGPGTRLTVL.

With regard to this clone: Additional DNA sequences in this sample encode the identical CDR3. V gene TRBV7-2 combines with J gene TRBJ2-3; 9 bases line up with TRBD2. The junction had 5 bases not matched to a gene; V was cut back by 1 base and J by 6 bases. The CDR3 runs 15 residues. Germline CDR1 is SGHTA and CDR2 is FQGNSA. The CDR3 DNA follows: TGTGCCAGCAGCTTAGGGGCTAGCGGGGCGGATACGCAGTATTTT. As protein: CASSLGASGADTQYF.

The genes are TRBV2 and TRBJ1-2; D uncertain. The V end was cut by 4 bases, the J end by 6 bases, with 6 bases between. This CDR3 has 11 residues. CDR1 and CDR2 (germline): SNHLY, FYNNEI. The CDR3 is CASSVLHGYTF. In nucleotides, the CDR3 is TGTGCCAGCAGTGTTCTCCATGGCTACACCTTC.

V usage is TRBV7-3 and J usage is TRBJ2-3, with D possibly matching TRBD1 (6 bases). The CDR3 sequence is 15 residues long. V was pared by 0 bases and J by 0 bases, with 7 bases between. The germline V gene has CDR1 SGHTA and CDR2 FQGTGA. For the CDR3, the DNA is TGTGCCAGCAGCTTAACCAGGGGTAGCACAGATACGCAGTATTTT. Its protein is CASSLTRGSTDTQYF.

Here the CDR3 reads CASSTGGVAFF. In DNA form, the CDR3 reads TGCGCCAGCAGTACAGGGGGGGTGGCTTTCTTT. J is TRBJ1-1 and V is TRBV10-2, with 8 bases lining up with TRBD1. CDR1 and CDR2 (germline): WSHSY, SAAADI. V shed 5 bases and J 11 bases; nucleotides not matched to a gene: 4. The CDR3 extends over 11 amino acids.

The CDR3: CASSVGGSLYEQYF. The CDR3 bases are TGTGCCAGCAGCGTAGGAGGGAGTCTCTACGAGCAGTACTTC. The chain is built from TRBV9 and TRBJ2-7; maybe TRBD2 (5 bases). There are 14 residues in the CDR3. CDR1 is SGDLS and CDR2 is YYNGEE in the germline V gene. The V and J ends lost 0 bases and 3 bases respectively, with 10 bases between them.

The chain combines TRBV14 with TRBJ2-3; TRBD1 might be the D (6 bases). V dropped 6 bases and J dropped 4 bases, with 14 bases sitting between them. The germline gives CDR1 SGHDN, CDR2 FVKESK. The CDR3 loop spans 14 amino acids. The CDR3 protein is CASSQSQGSDTQYF. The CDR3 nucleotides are TGTGCCAGCAGTCAATCACAGGGTTCAGATACGCAGTATTTT.

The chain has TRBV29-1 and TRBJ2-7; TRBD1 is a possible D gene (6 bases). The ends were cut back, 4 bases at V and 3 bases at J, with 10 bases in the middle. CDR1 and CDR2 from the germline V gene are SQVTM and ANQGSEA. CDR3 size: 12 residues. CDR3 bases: TGCAGCGTTGGTTTGGACAGCTACGAGCAGTACTTC. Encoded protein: CSVGLDSYEQYF.

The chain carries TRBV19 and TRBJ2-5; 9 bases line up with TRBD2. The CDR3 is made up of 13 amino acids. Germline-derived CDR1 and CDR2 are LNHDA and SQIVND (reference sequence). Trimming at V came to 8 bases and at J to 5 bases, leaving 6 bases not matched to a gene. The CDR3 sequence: CASQIAGVETQYF. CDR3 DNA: TGTGCCAGTCAGATAGCGGGAGTGGAGACCCAGTACTTC. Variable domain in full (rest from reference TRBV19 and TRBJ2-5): DGGITQSPKYLFRKEGQNVTLSCEQNLNHDAMYWYRQDPGQGLRLIYYSQIVNDFQKGDIAEGYSVSREKKESFPLTVTSAQKNPTAFYLCASQIAGVETQYFGPGTRLLVL.

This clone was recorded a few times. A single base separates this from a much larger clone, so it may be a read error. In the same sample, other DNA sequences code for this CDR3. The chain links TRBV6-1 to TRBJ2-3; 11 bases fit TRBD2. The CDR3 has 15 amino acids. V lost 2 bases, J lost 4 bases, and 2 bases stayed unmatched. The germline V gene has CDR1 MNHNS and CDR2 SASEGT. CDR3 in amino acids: CASSELAGGPDTQYF. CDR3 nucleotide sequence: TGTGCCAGCAGTGAACTAGCGGGAGGACCAGATACGCAGTATTTT.

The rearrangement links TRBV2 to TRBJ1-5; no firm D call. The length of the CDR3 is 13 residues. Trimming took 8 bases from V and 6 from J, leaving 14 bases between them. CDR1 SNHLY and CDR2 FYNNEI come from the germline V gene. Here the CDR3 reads CASSLIASQPQHF. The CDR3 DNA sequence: TGTGCCAGCTCCCTTATTGCGAGTCAGCCCCAGCATTTT.

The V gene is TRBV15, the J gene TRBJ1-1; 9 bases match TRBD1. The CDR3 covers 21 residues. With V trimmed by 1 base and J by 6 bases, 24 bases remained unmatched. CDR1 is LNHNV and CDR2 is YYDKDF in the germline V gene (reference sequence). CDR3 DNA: TGTGCCACCAGCAGAGGGTGGACAGGGGAGAGATTAAGAGGAAAAACCGCTGAAGCTTTCTTT. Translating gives CATSRGWTGERLRGKTAEAFF.

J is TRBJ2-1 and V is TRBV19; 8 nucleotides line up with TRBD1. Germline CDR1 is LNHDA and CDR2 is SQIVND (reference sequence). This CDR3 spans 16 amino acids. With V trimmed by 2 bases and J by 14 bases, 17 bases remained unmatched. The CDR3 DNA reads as TGTGCCAGTAGTATAACACCGGGACAGGAGCGGTTGCCAGAGTTCTTC. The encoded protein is CASSITPGQERLPEFF.